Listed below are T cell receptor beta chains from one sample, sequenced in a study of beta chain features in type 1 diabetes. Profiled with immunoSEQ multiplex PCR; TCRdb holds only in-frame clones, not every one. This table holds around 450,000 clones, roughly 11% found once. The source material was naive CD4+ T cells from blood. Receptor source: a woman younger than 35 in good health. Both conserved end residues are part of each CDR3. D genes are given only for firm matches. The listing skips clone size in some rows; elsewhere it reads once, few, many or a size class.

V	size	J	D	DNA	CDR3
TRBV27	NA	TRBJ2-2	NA	TGTGCCAGCAGTTTTATGGTATACACCGGGGAGCTGTTTTTT	CASSFMVYTGELFF
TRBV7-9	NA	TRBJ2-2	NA	TGTGCCAGCAGCTTGTTGGTCACCGGGGAGCTGTTTTTT	CASSLLVTGELFF
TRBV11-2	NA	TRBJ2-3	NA	TGTGCCAGCAGCTTGATAGGGCCAGATACGCAGTATTTT	CASSLIGPDTQYF
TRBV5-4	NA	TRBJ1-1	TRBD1	TGTGCCAGCAGCGCGGGACAGAAGCAAGAAGCTTTCTTT	CASSAGQKQEAFF
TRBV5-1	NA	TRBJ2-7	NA	TGCGCCAGCAGCTTGACAGTAAGCTCCTACGAGCAGTACTTC	CASSLTVSSYEQYF
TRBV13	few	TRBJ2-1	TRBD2	TGTGCCAGCAGCTTAGTGGCGGGAGGGGTCAATGAGCAGTTCTTC	CASSLVAGGVNEQFF
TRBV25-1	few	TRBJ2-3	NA	TGTGCCAGCAGTAGGGAAGGGATAAGGGATACGCAGTATTTT	CASSREGIRDTQYF
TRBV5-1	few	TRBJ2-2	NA	TGCGCCAGCAGCTCCGGAGGGGGTTCGCCCGGGGAGCTGTTTTTT	CASSSGGGSPGELFF
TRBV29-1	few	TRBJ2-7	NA	TGCAGCGTTGTAGGACCCTACGAGCAGTACTTC	CSVVGPYEQYF
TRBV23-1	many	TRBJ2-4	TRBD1	TGCGCCAGCAGTCTTGGGACAGATACTACCAAAAACATTCAGTACTTC	CASSLGTDTTKNIQYF
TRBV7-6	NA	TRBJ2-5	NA	TGTGCCAGCAGCCATGTCCGGGCTCCCCTGGAGACCCAGTACTTC	CASSHVRAPLETQYF
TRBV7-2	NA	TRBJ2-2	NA	TGTGCCAGCAGATCGGGACGGATAAACACCGGGGAGCTGTTTTTT	CASRSGRINTGELFF
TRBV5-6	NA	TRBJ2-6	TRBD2	TGTGCCAGCAGCTTGGAGCGGGGACCTGGGGCCAACGTCCTGACTTTC	CASSLERGPGANVLTF
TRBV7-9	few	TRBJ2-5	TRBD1	TGTGCCAGCAGCTTGCTCAGGGGGTACCAAGAGACCCAGTACTTC	CASSLLRGYQETQYF
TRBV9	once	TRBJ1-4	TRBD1	TGTGCCAGCAGCAAAGTCCCTCTCCCAACCCGGACAGGGCATGAAAAACTGTTTTTT	CASSKVPLPTRTGHEKLFF
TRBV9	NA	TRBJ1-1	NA	TGTGCCAGCAGCGCGCATCGGGGCGCTGAAGCTTTCTTT	CASSAHRGAEAFF
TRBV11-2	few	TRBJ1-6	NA	TGTGCCAGCAGCTTAGATCGGGTGTCACCCCTCCACTTT	CASSLDRVSPLHF
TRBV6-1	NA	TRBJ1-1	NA	TGTGCCAGCAGTCCCCAGCAGGGGTTGAACACTGAAGCTTTCTTT	CASSPQQGLNTEAFF
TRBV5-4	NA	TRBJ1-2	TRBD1	TGTGCCAGCAGCTTGTTCTTCGGACAGGGGATTTATGGCTACACCTTC	CASSLFFGQGIYGYTF
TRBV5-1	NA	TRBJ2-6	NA	TGCGCCAGCAGCCTATTTTCTGGGGCCAACGTCCTGACTTTC	CASSLFSGANVLTF
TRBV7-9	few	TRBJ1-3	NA	TGTGCCAGCAGCTTAGGCGCTGGAAACACCATATATTTT	CASSLGAGNTIYF
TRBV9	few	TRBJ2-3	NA	TGTGCCAGCAGCGGGAGGGTCCCAGATACGCAGTATTTT	CASSGRVPDTQYF
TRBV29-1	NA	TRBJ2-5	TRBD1	TGCAGCGTTGCCCGGACAGGCGGAGAGACCCAGTACTTC	CSVARTGGETQYF
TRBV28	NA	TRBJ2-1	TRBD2	TGTGCCAGCAGTACACGACTAGCCCGAAAGAATGAGCAGTTCTTC	CASSTRLARKNEQFF
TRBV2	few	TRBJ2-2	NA	TGTGCCAGCAGGGAAGGGCAGGCCGGGGAGCTGTTTTTT	CASREGQAGELFF
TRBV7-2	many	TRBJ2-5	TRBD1	TGTGCCAGCAGCTTGGACAGGGAAGAGACCCAGTACTTC	CASSLDREETQYF
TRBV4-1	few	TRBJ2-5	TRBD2	TGCGCCAGCAGCCAAGAGCTCACTAGCGGGGGGTTTCAGTACTTC	CASSQELTSGGFQYF
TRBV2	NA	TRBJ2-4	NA	TGTGCCAGCACTGAGAAAAACATTCAGTACTTC	CASTEKNIQYF
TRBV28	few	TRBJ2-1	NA	TGTGCCAACGGACGGACAGCCCCGGCTGAGCAGTTCTTC	CANGRTAPAEQFF
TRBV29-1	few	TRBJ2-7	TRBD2	TGCAGCGCAATAAGAGCGGGGGGACTCTACGAGCAGTACTTC	CSAIRAGGLYEQYF
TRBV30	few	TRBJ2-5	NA	TGTGCCTGGGGCCCACCAGGGCAGGAGGCCCAGTACTTC	CAWGPPGQEAQYF
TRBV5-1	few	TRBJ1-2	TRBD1	TGCGCCAGCAGCGGGGGACAGTATGGCTACACCTTC	CASSGGQYGYTF
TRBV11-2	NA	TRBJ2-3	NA	TGTGCCAGCAGGGGGATCAAAGATAACACAGATACGCAGTATTTT	CASRGIKDNTDTQYF
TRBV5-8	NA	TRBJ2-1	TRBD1	TGTGCCAGCAGAACAAACAGGGGTAATGAGCAGTTCTTC	CASRTNRGNEQFF
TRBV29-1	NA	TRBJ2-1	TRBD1	TGCAGCGTTTATCCCCAGGGGGCTATGAATGAGCAGTTCTTC	CSVYPQGAMNEQFF
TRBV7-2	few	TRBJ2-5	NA	TGTGCCAGCGCCCGATTTGTTGAAGAGACCCAGTACTTC	CASARFVEETQYF
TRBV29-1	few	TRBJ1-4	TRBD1	TGCAGCGTCAACAGGGGAACGGGGGAAAAACTGTTTTTT	CSVNRGTGEKLFF
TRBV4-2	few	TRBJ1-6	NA	TGTGCCAGCAGCCAAGAGGGGTCACCCCTCCACTTT	CASSQEGSPLHF
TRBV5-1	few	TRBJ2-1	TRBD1	TGCGCCAGCAGCCCCGGGACAGCCTCCTACAATGAGCAGTTCTTC	CASSPGTASYNEQFF
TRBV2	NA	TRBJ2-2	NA	TGTGCCAGCAGGAACCAGAGGCGACTGTTTTTT	CASRNQRRLFF
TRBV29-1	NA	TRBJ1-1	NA	TGCAGCGTTGCTCCCGATTTTATGAACACTGAAGCTTTCTTT	CSVAPDFMNTEAFF
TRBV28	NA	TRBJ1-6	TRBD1	TGTGCCAGCAGGGCAGGGGGTATTCTAAATTCACCCCTCCACTTT	CASRAGGILNSPLHF
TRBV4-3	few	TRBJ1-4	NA	TGCGCCAGCAGCCAACGAAGACCGAATGAAAAACTGTTTTTT	CASSQRRPNEKLFF
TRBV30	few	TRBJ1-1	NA	TGTGCCTGGAGAGACAGACAGTTGGAAGCTCCTTTCTTT	CAWRDRQLEAPFF
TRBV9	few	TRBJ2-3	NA	TGTGCCAGCAGCCCCGGGATCACCTATACGCAGTATTTT	CASSPGITYTQYF
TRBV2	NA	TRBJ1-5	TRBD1	TGTGCCAGCAGAGGACAGGGGTTGCCCAATCAGCCCCAGCATTTT	CASRGQGLPNQPQHF
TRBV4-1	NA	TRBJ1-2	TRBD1	TGCGCCAGCAGTCTAGGACAGGGGAACTACCTTGGCGGCTACACCTTC	CASSLGQGNYLGGYTF
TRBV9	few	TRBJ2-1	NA	TGTGCCAGCAGCGCGGATGGGGGACCCTACAATGAGCAGTTCTTC	CASSADGGPYNEQFF
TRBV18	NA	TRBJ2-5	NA	TGTGCCAGCTCACCACCGTTGGGGTCCGAAGAGACCCAGTACTTC	CASSPPLGSEETQYF
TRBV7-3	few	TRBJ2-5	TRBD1	TGTGCCAGCAGCTTAGGGACAGGCCCATGGGTCCAGTACTTC	CASSLGTGPWVQYF
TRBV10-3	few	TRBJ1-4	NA	TGTGCCATCAGTGAGCCCGGAGGAGATGAAAAACTGTTTTTT	CAISEPGGDEKLFF
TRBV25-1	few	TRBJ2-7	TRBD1	TGTGCCAGCAGTGACCCCAGGGGGCCCTACGAGCAGTACTTC	CASSDPRGPYEQYF
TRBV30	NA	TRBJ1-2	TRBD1	TGTGCCTGGGGGCAACCCCGGGACAGTAACGGCTACACCTTC	CAWGQPRDSNGYTF
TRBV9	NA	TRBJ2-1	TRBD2	TGTGCCAGCAGCATCGGGACTAGCGGGGCCTACTACAATGAGCAGTTCTTC	CASSIGTSGAYYNEQFF